This is a list of T cell receptor beta chains from one sample in a study of T cells in Graves' hyperthyroidism and ophthalmopathy. TCRdb used MiXCR to reprocess the multiplex PCR reads, holding one entry per CDR3 protein. The table records 350,000 to 400,000 distinct CDR3 sequences, about 15% of them present only once. The material sequenced was blood. All receptors derive from a woman between 25 and 40 years old with Graves' hyperthyroidism. Each CDR3 is given with its conserved first and last residue. The order of the fields is V gene, clone size, J gene, D gene, CDR3 DNA, CDR3 protein. A D gene is named only where the DNA matches it firmly. Not all rows give a size; the values are once, few, many and, for expanded clones, a class.

TRBV12-3/TRBV12-4	many	TRBJ2-1	.	TGTGCCAGCAGCCATGGGGGAGTAGGCAATGAGCAGTTCTTC	CASSHGGVGNEQFF
TRBV24-1	many	TRBJ1-1	.	TGTGCCACCAGTTCCTTGGATTACGCTGAAGCTTTCTTT	CATSSLDYAEAFF
TRBV28	many	TRBJ2-7	.	TGTGCCAGCAGTATTATAAGCGGGCAGGGGTCCTACGAGCAGTACTTC	CASSIISGQGSYEQYF
TRBV19	.	TRBJ2-7	.	TGTGCCAGGTGGTATTACGAGCAGTACTTC	CARWYYEQYF
TRBV6-1	many	TRBJ2-2	.	TGTGCCAGCAGTGATCGTGGTGCGAGCACCGGGGAGCTGTTTTTT	CASSDRGASTGELFF
TRBV27	many	TRBJ1-1	TRBD1	TGTGCCAGCAGTTCCCGACAGGGAGGGTTCACTGAAGCTTTCTTT	CASSSRQGGFTEAFF
TRBV5-1	many	TRBJ2-7	TRBD1	TGCGCCAGCAGCCTCAGGACAGGGGGCGGCGAGCAGTACTTC	CASSLRTGGGEQYF
TRBV28	many	TRBJ2-5	TRBD2	TGTGCCAGCAGTCTAGCGGGAGGGCCGATAGAGACCCAGTACTTC	CASSLAGGPIETQYF
TRBV13	many	TRBJ1-4	TRBD1	TGTGCCAGCAGCTCGGGAGACAGGGGACTTAGTGAAAAACTGTTTTTT	CASSSGDRGLSEKLFF
TRBV30	.	TRBJ1-2	.	TGTGCCTGGAGTGTACCCAAGGAAGCTAACTATGGCTACACCTTC	CAWSVPKEANYGYTF
TRBV2	.	TRBJ2-3	.	TGTGCCAGCAGTGTTTTTCCAGCGGGTCGTAGCACAGATACGCAGTATTTT	CASSVFPAGRSTDTQYF
TRBV18	.	TRBJ1-5	TRBD1	TGTGCCAGCTCACCTTCGGGACAGGCTTCATATAGTGACAATCAGCCCCAGCATTTT	CASSPSGQASYSDNQPQHF
TRBV12-3/TRBV12-4	few	TRBJ2-2	.	TGTGCCAGCAGTTTAGTGGGAGTGATGAACACCGGGGAGCTGTTTTTT	CASSLVGVMNTGELFF